The 9 T cell receptor beta chains listed next were all sequenced from one sample in a study of early T cells in non-severe SARS-CoV-2 infection. A single record per CDR3 protein comes from TCRdb applying MiXCR to the 5' RACE reads. The sample lists more than 50,000 distinct CDR3 sequences, roughly 13% occurring once. Source material: whole blood. The origin of the receptors is an adult who was a healthcare worker with PCR-confirmed SARS-CoV-2 infection or an uninfected control (not recorded which).

This clonotype was seen at least ten times. V and J are TRBV9 and TRBJ2-5, with a weak D call TRBD2 (5 bases). With 2 bases removed from V and 5 bases from J, the gap between germline ends came to 28 bases. This CDR3 contains 19 residues. Germline CDR1 is SGDLS and CDR2 is YYNGEE. The chain's CDR3 is CASSVWWWSGGSRGETQYF. DNA for the CDR3: TGTGCCAGCAGCGTTTGGTGGTGGAGCGGAGGCTCCAGAGGGGAGACCCAGTACTTC.

The sample holds many counts of this clonotype. The chain is built from TRBV4-1 and TRBJ2-6; D tentatively fits TRBD1 or TRBD2 (7 bases each). Germline V gene lookup returns CDR1 MGHRA and CDR2 YSYEKL. V was cut by 0 bases and J by 1 base, with 16 bases left in between. The CDR3 covers 19 residues. The CDR3 sequence is CASSQDAQGGGSGANVLTF. The CDR3 bases are TGCGCCAGCAGCCAAGATGCCCAGGGGGGAGGGTCTGGGGCCAACGTCCTGACTTTC.

The table lists this clonotype with many counts. The V gene is TRBV7-9, the J gene TRBJ1-1; D possibly corresponds to TRBD1 (5 bases). This CDR3 is built from 14 residues. Per the germline V gene, CDR1 is SEHNR and CDR2 is FQNEAQ (reference sequence). Between the trimmed V and J ends, which lost 5 bases and 0 bases, there was a span of 10 bases. DNA for the CDR3: TGTGCCAGCAGCCACAGACAGTTGAACACTGAAGCTTTCTTT. Encoded protein: CASSHRQLNTEAFF.

This clonotype has ten or more counts. The rearrangement uses TRBV12-3 or TRBV12-4 and TRBJ1-5, with 8 bases that match TRBD1. The CDR3 is made up of 14 amino acids. Losses at the gene ends were 8 bases for V and 2 bases for J; bases not matched to a gene: 5. The CDR3 sequence: CASLGGQGNQPQHF. The CDR3 coding sequence is TGTGCCAGCCTGGGGGGACAGGGCAATCAGCCCCAGCATTTT.

The chain recombines TRBV7-9 with TRBJ1-3; D not resolved. This CDR3 spans 16 amino acids. V dropped 1 base and J dropped 0 bases, with 10 bases sitting between them. Germline CDR1 and CDR2: SEHNR and FQNEAQ (reference sequence). In DNA form, the CDR3 reads TGTGCCAGCAGCTTAGACGGAATCTCCTCTGGAAACACCATATATTTT. Translated: CASSLDGISSGNTIYF.

This clonotype was seen repeatedly, ten times or more. The chain recombines TRBV5-1 with TRBJ2-3; tentative D call: TRBD2 (5 bases). The V end lost 4 bases, the J end lost 2 bases, and 8 bases lay between the germline ends. There are 13 residues in the CDR3. Germline assignment: CDR1 SGHRS and CDR2 YFSETQ. CDR3 sequence (DNA): TGCGCCAGCAGCGGGAGTAACACAGATACGCAGTATTTT. Its protein product is CASSGSNTDTQYF.

The V call is TRBV29-1, the J call TRBJ2-7, with D tentatively TRBD1 (6 bases). The CDR3 has 11 residues. CDR1 SQVTM and CDR2 ANQGSEA come from the germline V gene. V was clipped by 7 bases and J by 7 bases, with 14 bases between them. The CDR3 sequence: CSATWGREQYF. The CDR3 DNA sequence: TGCAGCGCTACGTGGGGGCGGGAGCAGTACTTC.

This clonotype has just a few counts. V gene TRBV29-1 combines with J gene TRBJ1-1, with 8 bases aligning to TRBD1. Looked up from germline, CDR1 is SQVTM and CDR2 is ANQGSEA. The CDR3 extends over 16 amino acids. The V gene end was trimmed by 2 bases and the J gene end by 0 bases; junction bases not matched to a gene: 8. In DNA form, the CDR3 reads TGCAGCGTTGAAAGGACAGGGAGCTTCCTGAACACTGAAGCTTTCTTT. It is translated as CSVERTGSFLNTEAFF. The full variable domain, completed using reference TRBV29-1 and TRBJ1-1, is SAVISQKPSRDICQRGTSLTIQCQVDSQVTMMFWYRQQPGQSLTLIATANQGSEATYESGFVIDKFPISRPNLTFSTLTVSNMSPEDSSIYLCSVERTGSFLNTEAFFGQGTRLTVV.

The sample holds a few counts of this clonotype. The chain has TRBV12-3 or TRBV12-4 and TRBJ2-2; D is uncertain. Trimming left V 3 bases short and J 9 bases short, with 5 bases between. CDR3 size: 11 residues. The CDR3 loop reads CASSFRRELFF. The CDR3 coding sequence is TGTGCCAGCAGTTTTAGACGGGAGCTGTTTTTT.